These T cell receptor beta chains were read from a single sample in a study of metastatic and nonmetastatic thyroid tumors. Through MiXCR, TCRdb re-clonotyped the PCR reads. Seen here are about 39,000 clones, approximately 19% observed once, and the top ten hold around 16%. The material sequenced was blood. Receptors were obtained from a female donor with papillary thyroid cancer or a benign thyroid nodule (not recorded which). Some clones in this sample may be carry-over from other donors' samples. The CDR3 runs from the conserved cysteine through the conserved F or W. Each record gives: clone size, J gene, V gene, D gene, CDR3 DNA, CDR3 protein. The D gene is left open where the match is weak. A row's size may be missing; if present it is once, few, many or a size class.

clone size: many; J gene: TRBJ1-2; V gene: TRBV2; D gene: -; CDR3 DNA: TGTGCCAGCAGTCCAACCCAGGGTTATGGCTACACCTTC; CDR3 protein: CASSPTQGYGYTF
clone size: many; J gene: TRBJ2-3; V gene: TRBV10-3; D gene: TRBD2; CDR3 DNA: TGTGCCATCAGTGGTGCCGGGACTAACACAGATACGCAGTATTTT; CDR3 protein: CAISGAGTNTDTQYF
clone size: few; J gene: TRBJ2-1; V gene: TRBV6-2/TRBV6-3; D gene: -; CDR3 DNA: TGTGCCAGCAGCGATCTGGGGGTGAGGACATGTTCCTACAATGATCAGTTCTTC; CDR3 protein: CASSDLGVRTCSYNDQFF
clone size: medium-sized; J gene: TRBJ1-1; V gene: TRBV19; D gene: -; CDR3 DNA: TGTGCCAGTAGTATCGGGGGCGCCCCGAACACTGAAGCTTTCTTT; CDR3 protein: CASSIGGAPNTEAFF
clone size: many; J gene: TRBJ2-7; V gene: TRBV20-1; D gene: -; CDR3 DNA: TGCAGTGCTTCACCATACAGCTACGAGCAGTACTTC; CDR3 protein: CSASPYSYEQYF
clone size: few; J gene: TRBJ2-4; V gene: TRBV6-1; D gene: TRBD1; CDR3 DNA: TGTGCCAGATCCGGTGGCGTAGGGGGCCTAGCCAAAAACATTCAGTACTTC; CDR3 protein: CARSGGVGGLAKNIQYF
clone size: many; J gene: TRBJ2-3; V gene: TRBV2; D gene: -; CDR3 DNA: TGTGCCAGTCAGAAAGGGACGAGCACAGATACGCAGTATTTT; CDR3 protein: CASQKGTSTDTQYF
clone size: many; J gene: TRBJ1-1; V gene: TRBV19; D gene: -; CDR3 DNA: TGTGCCAGTACCAATCTAGGGGACGGGAGGACTGAAGCTTTCTTT; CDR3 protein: CASTNLGDGRTEAFF
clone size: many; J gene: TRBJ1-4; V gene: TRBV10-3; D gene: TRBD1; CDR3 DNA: TGTGCCACTAGAACAGGGGGCAAGGAAAAACTGTTTTTT; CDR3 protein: CATRTGGKEKLFF
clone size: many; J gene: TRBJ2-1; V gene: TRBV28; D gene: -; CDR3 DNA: TGTGCCAGCAGTTTTCGAGGGGCTGGCCTAGCATTC; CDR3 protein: CASSFRGAGLAF
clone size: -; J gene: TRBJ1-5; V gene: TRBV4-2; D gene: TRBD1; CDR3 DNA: TGTGCCAGCAGCCCTGATTTGGACAGGGGGTTTCAGCCCCAGCATTTT; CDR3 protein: CASSPDLDRGFQPQHF
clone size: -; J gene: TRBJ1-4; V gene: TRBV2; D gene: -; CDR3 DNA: TGTGCCAGCAGTGAATGCGTCAGGGGTTCTGAAAAACTGTTTTTT; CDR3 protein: CASSECVRGSEKLFF
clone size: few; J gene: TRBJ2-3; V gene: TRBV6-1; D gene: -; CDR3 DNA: TGTGCCAGCAGTGGGGCGGGATCCCGAACACTCGATACGCAGTATTTT; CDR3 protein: CASSGAGSRTLDTQYF
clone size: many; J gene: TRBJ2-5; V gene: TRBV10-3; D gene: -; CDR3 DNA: TGTGCCATCAGTCGGACACCTCAAGAGACCCAGTACTTC; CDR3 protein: CAISRTPQETQYF
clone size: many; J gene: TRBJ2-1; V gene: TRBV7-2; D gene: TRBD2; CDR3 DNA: TGTGCCAGCAGCTTAGTGGCGGGAGGCACGAATGAGCAGTTCTTC; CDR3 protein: CASSLVAGGTNEQFF
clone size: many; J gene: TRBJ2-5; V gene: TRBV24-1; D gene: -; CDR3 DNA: TGTGCCACCCAAGAGGGGTTTGGGGAGACCCAGTACTTC; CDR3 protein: CATQEGFGETQYF
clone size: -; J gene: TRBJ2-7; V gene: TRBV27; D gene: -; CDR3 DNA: TGTGCCAGCAGGACAGGCTTCTCCTACGAGCAGTACTTC; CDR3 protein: CASRTGFSYEQYF
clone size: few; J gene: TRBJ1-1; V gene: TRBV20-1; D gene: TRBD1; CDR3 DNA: TGCAGTGCTAGTCAACTCGGGACAGCGAACACTGAAGCTTTCTTT; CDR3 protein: CSASQLGTANTEAFF
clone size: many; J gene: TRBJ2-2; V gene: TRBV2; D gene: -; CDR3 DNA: TGTGCCAGCAGCCGACTGCGGACCGGGGAGCTGTTTTTT; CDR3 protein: CASSRLRTGELFF
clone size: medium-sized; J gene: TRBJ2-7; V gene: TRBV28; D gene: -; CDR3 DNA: TGTGCCAGCAGTTTAGACCTCACGGGGGCGGAGCAGTACTTC; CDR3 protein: CASSLDLTGAEQYF
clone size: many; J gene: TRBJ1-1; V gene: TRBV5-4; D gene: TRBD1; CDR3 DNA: TGTGCCAGCAGCATGGACAGGGGGCGCGGGACTGAAGCTTTCTTT; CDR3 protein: CASSMDRGRGTEAFF
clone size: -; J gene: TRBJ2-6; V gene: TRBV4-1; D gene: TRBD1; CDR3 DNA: TGCGCCAGCAGCCAATGGGACAGCTCTGGGGCCAACGTCCTGACTTTC; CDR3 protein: CASSQWDSSGANVLTF
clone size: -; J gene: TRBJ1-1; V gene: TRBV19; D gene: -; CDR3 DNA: TGTGCCAGCAGACACCTGAACACTGAAGCTTTCTTT; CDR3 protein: CASRHLNTEAFF
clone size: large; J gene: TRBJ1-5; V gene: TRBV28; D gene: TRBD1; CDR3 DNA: TGTGCCAGCAGTTTTGGAGGACAGGATAGTCAGCCCCAGCATTTT; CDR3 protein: CASSFGGQDSQPQHF
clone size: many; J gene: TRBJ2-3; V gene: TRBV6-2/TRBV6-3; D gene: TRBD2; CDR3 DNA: TGTGCCAGCAGCCCTGTAGCGGGAGTTGGCACAGATACGCAGTATTTT; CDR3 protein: CASSPVAGVGTDTQYF
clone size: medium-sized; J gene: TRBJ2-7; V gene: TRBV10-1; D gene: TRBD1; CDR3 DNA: TGCGCCAGCAGCATGGGACAGGGCGACGAGCAGTACTTC; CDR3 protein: CASSMGQGDEQYF
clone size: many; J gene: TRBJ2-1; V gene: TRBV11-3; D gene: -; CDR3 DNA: TGTGCCAGCAGCTTAGATAGTTCCGGGGATGAGCAGTTCTTC; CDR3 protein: CASSLDSSGDEQFF
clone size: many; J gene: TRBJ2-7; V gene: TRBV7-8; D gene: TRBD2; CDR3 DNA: TGTGCCAGCAGCTTAGAAGGGACTAGCGGGAGGGTATCCTACGAGCAGTACTTC; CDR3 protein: CASSLEGTSGRVSYEQYF
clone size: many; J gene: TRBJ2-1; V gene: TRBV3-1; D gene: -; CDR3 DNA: TGTGCCAGCAGCCAAGATCGTCGGGGTGAGCAGTTCTTC; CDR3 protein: CASSQDRRGEQFF
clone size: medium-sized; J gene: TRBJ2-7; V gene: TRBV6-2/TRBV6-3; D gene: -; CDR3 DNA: TGTGCCAGCAGCCTAGCCAACCCGGCCTACGAGCAGTACTTC; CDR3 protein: CASSLANPAYEQYF
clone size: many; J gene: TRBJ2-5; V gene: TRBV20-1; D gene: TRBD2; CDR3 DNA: TGCAGTGCTAGAGATTTACTAGCGGGCCAAGAGACCCAGTACTTC; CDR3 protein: CSARDLLAGQETQYF
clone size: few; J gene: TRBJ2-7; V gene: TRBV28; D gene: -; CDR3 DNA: TGTGCCAGCAGTTTATACTGGAGTGCCCGCGAGCAGTACTTC; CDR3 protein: CASSLYWSAREQYF
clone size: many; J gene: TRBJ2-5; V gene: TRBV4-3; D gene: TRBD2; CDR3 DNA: TGCGCCAGCAGCCAAACTATTTTAGCGGGATCTCAAGAGACCCAGTACTTC; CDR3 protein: CASSQTILAGSQETQYF
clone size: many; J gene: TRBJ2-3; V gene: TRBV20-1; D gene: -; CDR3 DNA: TGCAGTGCCAGGCCAGAGACAGCCTACACAGATACGCAGTATTTT; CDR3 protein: CSARPETAYTDTQYF
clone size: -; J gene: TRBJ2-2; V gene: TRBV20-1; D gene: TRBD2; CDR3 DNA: TGCAGTGCTCGAGACATGGGGACTAGCGGGAGGGATCACACCTGGGAGCCGTTTTTT; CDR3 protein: CSARDMGTSGRDHTWEPFF
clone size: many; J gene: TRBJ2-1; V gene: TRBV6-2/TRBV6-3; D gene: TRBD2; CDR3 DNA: TGTGCCAGCAGTTACTCGCGGGGACTAGAGACGTGGAATGAGCAGTTCTTC; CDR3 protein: CASSYSRGLETWNEQFF
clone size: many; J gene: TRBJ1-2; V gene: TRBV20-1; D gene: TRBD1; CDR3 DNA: TGCAGTGCTGATCCGGGACAGGGGCTATCCTATGGCTACACCTTC; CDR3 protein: CSADPGQGLSYGYTF
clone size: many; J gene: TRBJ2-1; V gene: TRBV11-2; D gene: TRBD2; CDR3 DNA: TGTGCCAGCAGCTTAGAATTCAGCGGGAGGTGGTTCTTC; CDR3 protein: CASSLEFSGRWFF
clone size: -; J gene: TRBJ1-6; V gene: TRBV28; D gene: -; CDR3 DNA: TGTGCCAGCAGCCGGGACCAGAATTCAACCATCCACTTT; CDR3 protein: CASSRDQNSTIHF
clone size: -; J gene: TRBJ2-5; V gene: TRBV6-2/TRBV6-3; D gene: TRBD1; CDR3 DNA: TGTGCCAGCAGTCACGGGGCACCGGGACAGGGCCCTCCTGAGACCCAGTACTTC; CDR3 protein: CASSHGAPGQGPPETQYF
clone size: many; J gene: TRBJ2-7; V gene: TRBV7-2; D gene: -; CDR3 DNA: TGTGCCAGCAGCTTCCTAAGCTACGAGCAGTACTTC; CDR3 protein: CASSFLSYEQYF
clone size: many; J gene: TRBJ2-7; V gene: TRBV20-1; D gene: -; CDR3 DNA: TGCAGTGCTCAAAAACGGGACACCCGATCCTACGAGCAGTACTTC; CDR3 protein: CSAQKRDTRSYEQYF
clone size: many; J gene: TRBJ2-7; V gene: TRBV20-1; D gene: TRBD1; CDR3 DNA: TGCAGTGTTGGGACAGGTATTACTCCGGAGCAGTACTTC; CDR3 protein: CSVGTGITPEQYF
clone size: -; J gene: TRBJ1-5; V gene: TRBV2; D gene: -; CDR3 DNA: TGTGCCAGCACTCCCCCCTTGGGAGGCAATCAGCCCCAGCATTTT; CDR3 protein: CASTPPLGGNQPQHF
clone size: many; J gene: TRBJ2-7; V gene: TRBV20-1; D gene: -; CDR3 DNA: TGCAGTGCTAGAGTCCCCTCCACCTACGAGCAGTACTTC; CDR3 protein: CSARVPSTYEQYF
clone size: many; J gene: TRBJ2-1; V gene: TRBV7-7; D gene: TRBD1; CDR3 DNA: TGTGCTAGCAGCGTAGACAGGGTTAACAATGAGCAGTTCTTC; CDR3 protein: CASSVDRVNNEQFF
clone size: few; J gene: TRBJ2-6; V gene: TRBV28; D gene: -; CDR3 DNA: TGTGCCAGCCGGGTTAGGTCTGGGGACAACGTGCTGACTTTC; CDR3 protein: CASRVRSGDNVLTF
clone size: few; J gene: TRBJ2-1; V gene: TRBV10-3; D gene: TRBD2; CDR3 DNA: TGTGCCATCAGTGACGGTAGCGGGAGCCGGAATGAGCAGTTCTTC; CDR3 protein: CAISDGSGSRNEQFF